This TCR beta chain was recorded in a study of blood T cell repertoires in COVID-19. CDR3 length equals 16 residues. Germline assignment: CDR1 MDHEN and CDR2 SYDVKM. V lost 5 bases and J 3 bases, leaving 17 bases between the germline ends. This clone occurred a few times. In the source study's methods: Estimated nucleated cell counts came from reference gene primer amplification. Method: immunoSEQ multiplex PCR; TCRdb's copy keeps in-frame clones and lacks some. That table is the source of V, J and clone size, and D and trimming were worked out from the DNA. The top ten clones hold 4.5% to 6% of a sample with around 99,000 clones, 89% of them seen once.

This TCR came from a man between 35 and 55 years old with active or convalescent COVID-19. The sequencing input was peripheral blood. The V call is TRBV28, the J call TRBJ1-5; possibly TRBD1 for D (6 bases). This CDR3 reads CASSKPIQGFNQPQHF. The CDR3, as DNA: TGTGCCAGCAGTAAACCGATACAGGGCTTCAATCAGCCCCAGCATTTT.